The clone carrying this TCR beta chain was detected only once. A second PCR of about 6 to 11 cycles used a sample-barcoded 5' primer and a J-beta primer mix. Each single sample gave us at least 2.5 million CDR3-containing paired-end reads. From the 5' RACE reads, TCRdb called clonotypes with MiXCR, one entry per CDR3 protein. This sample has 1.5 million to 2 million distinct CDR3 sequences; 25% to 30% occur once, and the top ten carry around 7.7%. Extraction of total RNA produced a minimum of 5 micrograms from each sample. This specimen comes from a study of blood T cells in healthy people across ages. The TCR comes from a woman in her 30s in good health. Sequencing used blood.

CDR3 residues: CASSPLRDVGEQFF. The DNA of the CDR3 is TGTGCCAGCTCACCATTGCGAGACGTTGGTGAGCAGTTCTTC. This chain links TRBV18 with TRBJ2-1; the D is unclear. Trimming left V 2 bases short and J 9 bases short, with 14 bases between. This CDR3 region has 14 residues. Germline lookup yields CDR1 KGHSH and CDR2 LQKENI.